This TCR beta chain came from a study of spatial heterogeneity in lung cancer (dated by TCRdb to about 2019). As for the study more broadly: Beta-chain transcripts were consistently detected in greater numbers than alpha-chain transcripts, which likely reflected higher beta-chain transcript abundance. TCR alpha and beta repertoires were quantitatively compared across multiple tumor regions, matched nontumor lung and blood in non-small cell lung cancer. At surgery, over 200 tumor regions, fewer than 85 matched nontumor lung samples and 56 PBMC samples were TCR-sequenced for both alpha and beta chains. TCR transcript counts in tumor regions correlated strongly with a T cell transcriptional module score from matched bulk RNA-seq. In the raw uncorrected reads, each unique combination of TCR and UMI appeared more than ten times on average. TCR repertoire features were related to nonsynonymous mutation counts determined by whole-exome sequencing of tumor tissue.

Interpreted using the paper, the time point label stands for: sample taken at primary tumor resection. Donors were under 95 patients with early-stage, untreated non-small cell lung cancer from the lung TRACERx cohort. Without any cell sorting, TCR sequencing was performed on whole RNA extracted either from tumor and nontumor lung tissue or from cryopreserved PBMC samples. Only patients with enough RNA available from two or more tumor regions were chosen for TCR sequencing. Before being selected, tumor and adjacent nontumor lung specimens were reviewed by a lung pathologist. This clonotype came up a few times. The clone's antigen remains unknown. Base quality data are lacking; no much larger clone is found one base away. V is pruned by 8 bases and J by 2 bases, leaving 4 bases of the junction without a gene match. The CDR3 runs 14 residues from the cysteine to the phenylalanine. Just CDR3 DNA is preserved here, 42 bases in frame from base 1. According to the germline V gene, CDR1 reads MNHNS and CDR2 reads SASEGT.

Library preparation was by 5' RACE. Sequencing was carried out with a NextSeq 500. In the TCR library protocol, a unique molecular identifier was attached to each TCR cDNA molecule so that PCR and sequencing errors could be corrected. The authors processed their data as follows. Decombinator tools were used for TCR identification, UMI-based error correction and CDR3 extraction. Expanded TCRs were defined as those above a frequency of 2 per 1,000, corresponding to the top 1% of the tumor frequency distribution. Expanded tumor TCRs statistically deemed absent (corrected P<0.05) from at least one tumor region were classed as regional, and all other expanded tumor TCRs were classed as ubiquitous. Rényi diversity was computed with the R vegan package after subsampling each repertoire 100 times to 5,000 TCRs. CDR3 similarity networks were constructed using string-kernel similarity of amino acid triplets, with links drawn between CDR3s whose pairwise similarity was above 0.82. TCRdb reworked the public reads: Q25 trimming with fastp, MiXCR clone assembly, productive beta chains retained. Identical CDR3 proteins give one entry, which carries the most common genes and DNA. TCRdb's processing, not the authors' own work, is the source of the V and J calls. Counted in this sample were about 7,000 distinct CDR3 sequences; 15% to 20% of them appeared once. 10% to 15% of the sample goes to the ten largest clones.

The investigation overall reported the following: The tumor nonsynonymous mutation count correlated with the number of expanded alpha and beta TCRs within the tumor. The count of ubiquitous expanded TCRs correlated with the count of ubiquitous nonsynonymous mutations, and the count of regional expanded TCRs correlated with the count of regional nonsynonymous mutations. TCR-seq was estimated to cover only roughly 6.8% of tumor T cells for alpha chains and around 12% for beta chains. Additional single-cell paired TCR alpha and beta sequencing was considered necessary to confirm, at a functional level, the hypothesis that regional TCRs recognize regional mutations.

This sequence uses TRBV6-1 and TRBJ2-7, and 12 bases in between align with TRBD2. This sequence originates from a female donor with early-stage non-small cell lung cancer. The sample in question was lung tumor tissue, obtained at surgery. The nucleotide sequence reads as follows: TGTGCCAGCCTAACTAGCGGGGGGACCTACGAGCAGTACTTC. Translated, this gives CASLTSGGTYEQYF.